These T cell receptor beta chains were read from a single sample in a study of HIV-infected children after antiretroviral therapy interruption. Each CDR3 protein is one row after TCRdb ran MiXCR on the 3' RACE reads. The sample consists of 70,000 to 90,000 distinct CDR3 sequences, roughly 6.4% of them appearing once. Material: CD45RA+ CD4+ T cells from PBMCs, pooled from several time points, obtained from a donor given antiretroviral therapy, either interrupted or continuous. These receptors came from a pool of human donors with HIV. Each CDR3 is given with its conserved first and last residue. The D gene is left open where the match is weak. Each size is once, few, many or a size class.

J	D	size	V	CDR3	DNA
TRBJ2-1	-	many	TRBV6-2/TRBV6-3	CASSYEGYEPEFF	TGTGCCAGCAGTTACGAGGGGTACGAACCGGAGTTCTTC
TRBJ1-1	TRBD1	many	TRBV6-4	CASRQGVGNTEAFF	TGTGCCAGCAGGCAGGGGGTTGGAAACACTGAAGCTTTCTTT
TRBJ1-1	-	many	TRBV18	CASSPGVTEAFF	TGTGCCAGCTCACCAGGGGTAACTGAAGCTTTCTTT
TRBJ1-6	TRBD1	many	TRBV7-2	CASRPTGQAYSPLHF	TGTGCCAGCAGACCTACGGGACAGGCTTATTCACCCCTCCACTTT
TRBJ2-7	-	many	TRBV5-1	CASSLGQQVYEQYF	TGCGCCAGCAGCTTGGGGCAGCAGGTCTACGAGCAGTACTTC
TRBJ1-1	-	many	TRBV7-9	CASSLMSGLATEAFF	TGTGCCAGCAGCTTAATGTCCGGGCTCGCCACTGAAGCTTTCTTT
TRBJ2-6	-	many	TRBV9	CASSVAFPGHDGANVLTF	TGTGCCAGCAGCGTAGCTTTCCCAGGCCATGATGGGGCCAACGTCCTGACTTTC
TRBJ2-1	TRBD2	many	TRBV29-1	CSTEGTSGNEQFF	TGCAGCACCGAGGGGACTAGCGGTAATGAGCAGTTCTTC
TRBJ2-7	-	many	TRBV20-1	CSADRATYEQYF	TGCAGTGCGGATCGGGCCACCTACGAGCAGTACTTC
TRBJ2-7	TRBD1	few	TRBV6-1	CASSSNKGTGAYEQYF	TGTGCCAGCAGTTCGAATAAAGGGACAGGGGCATACGAGCAGTACTTC
TRBJ1-1	TRBD1	many	TRBV20-1	CSARSKGARNTEAFF	TGCAGTGCTAGAAGCAAGGGGGCGCGGAACACTGAAGCTTTCTTT